Sequencing of this T cell receptor (beta chain) was carried out in a study of blood T cell repertoires in COVID-19. On the study more broadly: The origin of the acute and convalescent COVID-19 samples was the United States, Italy and Spain. T cells, B-cell-depleted T cells, or PBMCs supplied cDNA or gDNA.

Methods used by the authors: Amplification with reference gene primers provided the estimates of nucleated cell counts. Sequencing was performed with immunoSEQ multiplex PCR; in TCRdb, only in-frame clones are kept and a portion is missing. The V and J calls and clone size come from that table; D and trimming were worked out from the DNA. The sample yields about 300,000 clones, roughly 83% seen once. Germline V CDR1 and CDR2: SEHNR, FQNEAQ (reference sequence). CDR3 length: 12 amino acids. V dropped 4 bases and J dropped 6; count of bases not matched to a gene: 3. V usage is TRBV7-9 and J usage is TRBJ2-7; TRBD2 agrees at 7 bases. The source of this sequence is a woman between 45 and 65 years old with acute or convalescent COVID-19. The source material was peripheral blood. The CDR3 reads CASSYSGGEQYF. In nucleotides, the CDR3 is TGTGCCAGCAGCTATTCGGGAGGCGAGCAGTACTTC.